This TCR beta chain was sequenced for a study of shared T cell receptors in the human thymus (dated by TCRdb to about 2021). Regarding the research as a whole: The study examined how the human thymus generates shared, self-reactive T-cell receptor alpha chains.

The protocol used for the library was the immunoSEQ multiplex PCR assay. Not all clones reach the TCRdb copy of this immuneACCESS table, which keeps in-frame sequences only. Checked studies attribute under half of the gap to unresolved V genes and leave the rest unexplained. Recorded for this sample are some 720,000 clones; more than 75% of them occurred a single time. Over 0.008% of the sample is taken by the ten largest. In the germline V gene, CDR1 corresponds to SGHVS and CDR2 to FQNEAQ. There are 15 amino acids in the CDR3, from cysteine to phenylalanine inclusive. Just the 45-base CDR3 DNA is kept, in frame starting at base 1. V is reduced by 4 bases and J by 2 bases, leaving a spacing of 12 bases between them. Of note for this clone: What antigen it recognizes has not been identified. No base qualities exist here, and no much larger clone lies one base off it.

This sample was shared with a second study, whose subject was human thymus T cells. In that second paper, the authors write: Donors were immunologically healthy infants undergoing open corrective cardiac surgery for congenital heart defects in Finland. The thymus tissue came from surgical resects taken out during corrective cardiac surgery. Biased V and J gene segment usage appeared to be present in both thymic and peripheral blood repertoires. According to the related research, thymic TCR repertoires were highly overlapping among unrelated individuals. TCR alpha and beta repertoires from roughly 8 infant thymus samples and four related peripheral blood samples were characterized in the study. Donor ages ranged from roughly 7 to 244 days, and the cohort comprised roughly six male and two female infants. Thymocytes were mechanically released from the tissue and were stored as pellets of 10-30 million cells at -70 degrees C. A QIAsymphony instrument was used to extract genomic DNA from frozen cell pellets. Using the immunoSEQ multiplex PCR assay, the TCRB and TCRAD loci were amplified from a standardized quantity of quality-controlled genomic DNA. Amplicons spanned the V(D)J region at a length sufficient to cover the CDR3 and identify V and J genes. The amplicons were sequenced on an Illumina platform via the commercial immunoSEQ service. Primer bias and sequencing errors were corrected using previously described methods, and TCRAD and TCRB definitions followed the IMGT database. The repertoires were analysed using immunoSEQ Analyzer 3.0 and VDJTools for basic statistics, V/J segment usage, diversity estimates, rarefaction and pairwise overlap. Chao1, ChaoE, Efron-Thisted, Shannon and inverse Simpson indices were used to estimate diversity, which was also estimated on datasets down-sampled to the smallest sample. Repertoire overlap was assessed by strict matching of CDR3 nucleotide sequence, V gene and J gene, and clustering was done by Jaccard-based multidimensional scaling. On average, thymus samples yielded some 810,000 unique TCRB clonotypes, whereas blood samples yielded about 84,000.

The V and J segments used are TRBV7-8 and TRBJ1-5, with no confident D gene call. This TCR derives from a boy younger than two with a congenital heart defect. Donor details come from another sample of the same person, matched by shared clones. Material: thymocytes. The CDR3 corresponds to CASSSLPRGNQPQHF. At the DNA level, the sequence is TGTGCCAGCAGCTCCCTCCCCCGGGGCAATCAGCCCCAGCATTTT.